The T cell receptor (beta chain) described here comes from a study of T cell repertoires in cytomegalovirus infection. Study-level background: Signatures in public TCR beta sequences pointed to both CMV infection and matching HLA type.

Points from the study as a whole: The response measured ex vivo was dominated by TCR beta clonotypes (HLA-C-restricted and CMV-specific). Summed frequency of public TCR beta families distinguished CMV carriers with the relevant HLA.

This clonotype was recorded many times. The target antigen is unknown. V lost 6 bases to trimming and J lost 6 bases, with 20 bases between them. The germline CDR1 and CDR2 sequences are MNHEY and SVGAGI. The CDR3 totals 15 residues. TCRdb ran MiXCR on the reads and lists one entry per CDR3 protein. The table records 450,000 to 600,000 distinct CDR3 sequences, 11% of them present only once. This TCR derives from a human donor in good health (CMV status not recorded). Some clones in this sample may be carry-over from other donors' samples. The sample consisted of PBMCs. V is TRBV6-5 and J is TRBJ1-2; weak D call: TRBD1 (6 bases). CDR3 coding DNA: TGTGCCAGCAGCCTACTCGGGGGGGCATTGCATGGCTACACCTTC. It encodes CASSLLGGALHGYTF.